Within the sample, the clone carrying this TCR beta chain is medium-sized (0.01 to 0.1%). Its specificity is unknown. V was shortened by 1 base and J by 9 bases, with 7 bases between the two germline ends. CDR1 and CDR2 (germline): SGHTA, FQGNSA. The CDR3 totals 13 residues. Donors lacked major illness, comorbidities, regular medication, drug use, or heavy drinking. Around 95% CD4+ purity was typical by flow cytometry. This record belongs to a study of untreated major depressive disorder. Study results and limitations: Depressed patients' CD4+ T cells carried increased TRBV05-01 (Vbeta 5.1) usage versus control CD4+ T cells. All top five TRBV05-01 clones per subject were private clones.

This table comes from immunoSEQ multiplex PCR, and its TCRdb copy is limited to in-frame clones, with some not included. The table lists just over 20,000 clones, 87% of them singletons. The receptor was derived from a woman aged 30 to 39 in good health. The chain combines TRBV7-2 with TRBJ1-6; no clear D. Sequencing input: CD4+ T cells from PBMCs. The CDR3 spells CASSLERGSPLHF. DNA of the CDR3: TGTGCCAGCAGCTTAGAACGGGGTTCACCCCTCCACTTT.